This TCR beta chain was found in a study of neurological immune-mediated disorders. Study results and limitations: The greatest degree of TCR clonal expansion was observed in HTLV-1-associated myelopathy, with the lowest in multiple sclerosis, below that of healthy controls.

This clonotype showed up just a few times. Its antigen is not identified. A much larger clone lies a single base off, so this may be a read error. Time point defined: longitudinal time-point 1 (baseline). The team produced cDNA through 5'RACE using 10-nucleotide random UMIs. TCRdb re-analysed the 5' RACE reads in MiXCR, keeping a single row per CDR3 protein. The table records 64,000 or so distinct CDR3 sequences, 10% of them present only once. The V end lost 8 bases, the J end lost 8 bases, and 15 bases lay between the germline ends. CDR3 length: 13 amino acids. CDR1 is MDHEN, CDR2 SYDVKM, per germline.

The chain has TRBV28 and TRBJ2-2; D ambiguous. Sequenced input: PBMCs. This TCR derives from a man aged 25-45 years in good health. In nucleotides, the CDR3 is TGTGCCAGCGGTCGGAGTCTGACGGGGGAGCTGTTTTTT. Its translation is CASGRSLTGELFF.